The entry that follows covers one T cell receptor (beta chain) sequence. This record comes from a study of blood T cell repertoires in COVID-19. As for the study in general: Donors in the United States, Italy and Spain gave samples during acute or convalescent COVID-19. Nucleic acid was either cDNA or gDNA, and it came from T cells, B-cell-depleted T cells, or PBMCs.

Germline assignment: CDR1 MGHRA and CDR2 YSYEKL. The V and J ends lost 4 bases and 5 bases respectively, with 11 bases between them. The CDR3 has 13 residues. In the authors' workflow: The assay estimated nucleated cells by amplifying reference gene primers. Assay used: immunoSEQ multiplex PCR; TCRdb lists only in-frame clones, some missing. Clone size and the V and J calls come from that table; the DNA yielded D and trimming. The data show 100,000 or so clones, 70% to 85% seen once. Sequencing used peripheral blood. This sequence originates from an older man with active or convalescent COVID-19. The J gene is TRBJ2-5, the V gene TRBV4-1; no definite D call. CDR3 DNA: TGCGCCAGCAGCCTAGATAGTGTGGAGACCCAGTACTTC. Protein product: CASSLDSVETQYF.